This TCR beta chain was recovered during a study of beta chain features in type 1 diabetes (dated by TCRdb to the late 2010s). A note on the overall study: No differences in mean age, gender distribution, total cell number or subset yield were found between patients and healthy donors. In the study, recently diagnosed type 1 diabetes patients and matched healthy donors were compared on the TCRB repertoires of their sorted circulating CD4+ T cell subsets. A total of under 140,000,000 sorted cells were examined across all samples, and the number of cells per subset was strongly correlated with RNA yield. Regulatory and stem cell-like memory subsets were isolated from only 8 patients and roughly 8 healthy donors, whereas naive and central memory subsets came from all 30 or so donors.

Only a few counts were recorded for this clone. Its antigen is unknown. One base away there is no much larger clone; base qualities are not given. For CDR1 and CDR2, the germline V gene (reference sequence) lists GTSNPN and SVGIG. V is pruned by 3 bases and J by 6 bases, leaving 6 bases of the junction without a gene match. The cysteine opens and the phenylalanine closes a CDR3 of 14 amino acids. Left in the record is the CDR3 DNA by itself, 42 bases read in frame from the first base. The entire isolated RNA was reverse transcribed using the High Capacity cDNA Reverse Transcription Kit, and thus expressed TCRB transcripts were sequenced. Deep immunoSEQ sequencing was applied to naive, central memory and regulatory T cell samples, giving an average of around 4 million total reads per sample. Sorted cells were lysed in RLT buffer, and RNA was extracted using DNase-treated RNeasy Micro or Mini kits according to cell number. Each cell subset was processed separately to prevent cross-contamination, with patient and healthy donor samples processed together. Using the immunoSEQ multiplex PCR, TCRB sequences were amplified from cDNA into 87-bp fragments spanning the CDR3 region. The amplicons were sequenced using the Illumina HiSeq platform. The original pipeline was this. Synthetic template baselines were used to correct PCR bias computationally, reads within Hamming distance 2 were collapsed together, and singletons that could not be merged were discarded. Reads were aligned to IMGT to assign V, D and J genes, CDR3 length, and insertions or deletions at six rearrangement sites. Within each subset, clonotype counts were normalized to sorted cell number, and only after that were true diversity and Gini coefficients computed with the tcR R package. The overlap coefficient, calculated on TCRB nucleotide sequences, was used to measure repertoire sharing. As a proxy for the pre-selection repertoire, out-of-frame TCRB sequences from naive cells were analyzed. The clones in this table, taken by TCRdb from immuneACCESS, are in-frame only. Not every clone is retained; where verified, under half of the shortfall comes from an unresolved V gene, and the cause of the rest is unknown. The D gene and trimming were derived from the DNA, and the V and J assignments and clone size from that table. The sample yields about half a million clones; 11% were counted once. The ten largest make up 0.045% to 0.05% of the sample.

Each donor gave one peripheral blood draw, roughly 120 mL on average, collected into heparinised tubes. A BD FACSAria II and a panel including CD45RO, CCR7, CD25, CD127, CD95 and CD27 were used to sort naive, central memory, regulatory and stem cell-like memory CD4+ T cells. All sorted populations exceeded 95% purity. PBMCs were isolated right away by Lymphoprep density gradient centrifugation and were stained directly, without culture. So that batch effects would be minimized, each experiment stained and sorted samples in pairs, pairing one healthy donor with one patient. What the study reported, not specific to this receptor: PCR might favor shorter templates, but patient and control samples were amplified and corrected together, so any skew would affect both groups equally. HLA sub-analyses involved small numbers of individuals, so any influence of HLA type on TCRB rearrangement remained unresolved. Patients with type 1 diabetes made fewer insertions and deleted more nucleotides at VDJ recombination sites, implying thymic rearrangement abnormalities. A moderate but significant shortening of TCRB CDR3 length was observed in type 1 diabetes patients in all four CD4+ subsets. Naive, central memory and regulatory TCRB repertoires appeared to be more similar among patients than among healthy donors. Because cDNA was sequenced instead of genomic DNA, activated cells with high expression could be over-represented, although the groups did not differ in activation or CD3 levels.

The clonotype was recovered from a woman between 18 and 29 years old in good health. In this chain, TRBV30 is recombined with TRBJ2-2; 8 bases in the junction line up with TRBD1. Sample: naive CD4+ T cells from blood. Per the publication, the cell subset or site label means: true naive CD4+ T cells. The CDR3 region reads CAWSGQGLPGELFF. The sequence in DNA is TGTGCCTGGAGCGGACAGGGTTTACCCGGGGAGCTGTTTTTT.